These T cell receptor beta chains were read from a single sample in a study of shared clonotypes between healthy human individuals. The data were produced by immunoSEQ multiplex PCR, yet TCRdb's version contains in-frame clones alone and is incomplete. The table lists about 2.4 million clones, approximately 92% of them singletons. The sample taken for sequencing was naive CD4+ T cells sorted from blood. These receptors all stem from a man aged 18-30 years in good health. The CDR3 runs from the conserved cysteine through the conserved F or W. Each record gives: J gene, clone size, V gene, D gene, CDR3 protein, CDR3 DNA. A D gene is named only where the DNA matches it firmly. Clone size, where shown, is once, few, many, or a class for clones that have expanded.

J gene: TRBJ2-2
clone size: -
V gene: TRBV5-4
D gene: -
CDR3 protein: CASSAETSRAGAGELFF
CDR3 DNA: TGTGCCAGCAGCGCCGAGACTAGTAGGGCTGGGGCCGGGGAGCTGTTTTTT

J gene: TRBJ2-3
clone size: -
V gene: TRBV5-1
D gene: -
CDR3 protein: CASSLEQFSDTQYF
CDR3 DNA: TGCGCCAGCAGCTTGGAACAGTTCTCCGATACGCAGTATTTT

J gene: TRBJ2-7
clone size: -
V gene: TRBV27
D gene: TRBD1
CDR3 protein: CASSLGQGAGYEQYF
CDR3 DNA: TGTGCCAGCAGTTTGGGACAGGGGGCTGGATACGAGCAGTACTTC

J gene: TRBJ2-7
clone size: -
V gene: TRBV18
D gene: TRBD1
CDR3 protein: CATREVTGGEQGQYF
CDR3 DNA: TGTGCCACCAGAGAAGTGACAGGGGGAGAACAGGGGCAGTACTTC

J gene: TRBJ2-7
clone size: -
V gene: TRBV28
D gene: -
CDR3 protein: CASSLPGREQYF
CDR3 DNA: TGTGCCAGCAGTTTACCGGGCCGGGAGCAGTACTTC

J gene: TRBJ1-3
clone size: -
V gene: TRBV28
D gene: TRBD1
CDR3 protein: CASHDRGQSSGNTIYF
CDR3 DNA: TGTGCCAGCCATGACAGGGGCCAAAGCTCTGGAAACACCATATATTTT

J gene: TRBJ2-3
clone size: -
V gene: TRBV18
D gene: TRBD2
CDR3 protein: CASSPPGTITDTQYF
CDR3 DNA: TGTGCCAGCTCACCACCCGGGACTATCACAGATACGCAGTATTTT

J gene: TRBJ2-2
clone size: -
V gene: TRBV12-1
D gene: -
CDR3 protein: CASSTSPGFYSDAGELFF
CDR3 DNA: TGTGCCAGCAGCACTTCCCCAGGCTTCTATTCCGACGCCGGGGAGCTGTTTTTT

J gene: TRBJ2-5
clone size: -
V gene: TRBV29-1
D gene: -
CDR3 protein: CSVAAGELETQYF
CDR3 DNA: TGCAGCGTTGCGGCAGGGGAACTTGAGACCCAGTACTTC

J gene: TRBJ1-5
clone size: -
V gene: TRBV7-8
D gene: -
CDR3 protein: CASSPLYSNQPQHF
CDR3 DNA: TGTGCCAGCAGCCCGCTATATAGCAATCAGCCCCAGCATTTT

J gene: TRBJ1-2
clone size: once
V gene: TRBV10-3
D gene: -
CDR3 protein: CAISDRVSSNYGYTF
CDR3 DNA: TGTGCCATCAGTGACAGGGTCTCATCTAACTATGGCTACACCTTC

J gene: TRBJ2-2
clone size: -
V gene: TRBV6-5
D gene: -
CDR3 protein: CASSDSTNTGELFF
CDR3 DNA: TGTGCCAGCAGTGACAGCACGAACACCGGGGAGCTGTTTTTT

J gene: TRBJ2-1
clone size: -
V gene: TRBV5-1
D gene: TRBD2
CDR3 protein: CASSFAGLAGVEQFF
CDR3 DNA: TGCGCCAGCAGCTTCGCCGGACTAGCGGGGGTTGAGCAGTTCTTC

J gene: TRBJ2-1
clone size: once
V gene: TRBV10-1
D gene: TRBD2
CDR3 protein: CASRETSIEGYTEQFF
CDR3 DNA: TGCGCCAGCAGAGAGACTAGCATTGAGGGGTACACTGAGCAGTTCTTC

J gene: TRBJ2-3
clone size: -
V gene: TRBV28
D gene: -
CDR3 protein: CASSAHSADTQYF
CDR3 DNA: TGTGCCAGCAGTGCTCATTCGGCAGATACGCAGTATTTT

J gene: TRBJ2-7
clone size: once
V gene: TRBV4-1
D gene: TRBD2
CDR3 protein: CASSQASGRNEQYF
CDR3 DNA: TGCGCCAGCAGCCAAGCTAGCGGGAGAAACGAGCAGTACTTC

J gene: TRBJ2-7
clone size: -
V gene: TRBV29-1
D gene: TRBD1
CDR3 protein: CSVERGQGYEQYF
CDR3 DNA: TGCAGCGTCGAAAGAGGACAGGGCTACGAGCAGTACTTC

J gene: TRBJ1-4
clone size: -
V gene: TRBV5-6
D gene: -
CDR3 protein: CASSFFGVGEKLFF
CDR3 DNA: TGTGCCAGCAGCTTCTTCGGGGTCGGTGAAAAACTGTTTTTT

J gene: TRBJ2-3
clone size: -
V gene: TRBV18
D gene: -
CDR3 protein: CASSPRTVDTQYF
CDR3 DNA: TGTGCCAGCTCACCGAGGACAGTAGATACGCAGTATTTT

J gene: TRBJ1-2
clone size: -
V gene: TRBV29-1
D gene: TRBD1
CDR3 protein: CSVEVGQGTFYGYTF
CDR3 DNA: TGCAGCGTTGAAGTAGGACAGGGAACTTTCTATGGCTACACCTTC

J gene: TRBJ1-6
clone size: -
V gene: TRBV13
D gene: -
CDR3 protein: CASSPQANSPLHF
CDR3 DNA: TGTGCCAGCAGCCCGCAGGCAAACTCACCCCTCCACTTT

J gene: TRBJ1-2
clone size: -
V gene: TRBV28
D gene: -
CDR3 protein: CASSFWGTGGNYGYTF
CDR3 DNA: TGTGCCAGCAGTTTTTGGGGCACCGGGGGTAACTATGGCTACACCTTC

J gene: TRBJ1-1
clone size: -
V gene: TRBV5-1
D gene: TRBD1
CDR3 protein: CASSNRDRSTEAFF
CDR3 DNA: TGCGCCAGCAGCAACCGGGACAGGTCCACTGAAGCTTTCTTT

J gene: TRBJ2-3
clone size: -
V gene: TRBV10-3
D gene: -
CDR3 protein: CAISPAGSSGTDTQYF
CDR3 DNA: TGTGCCATCTCCCCCGCAGGGTCTAGCGGCACAGATACGCAGTATTTT

J gene: TRBJ2-5
clone size: -
V gene: TRBV4-1
D gene: -
CDR3 protein: CASSHIPPGTQYF
CDR3 DNA: TGCGCCAGCAGCCACATTCCCCCGGGGACCCAGTACTTC

J gene: TRBJ2-7
clone size: -
V gene: TRBV2
D gene: -
CDR3 protein: CASSARGAGPNEQYF
CDR3 DNA: TGTGCCAGCAGTGCCCGCGGGGCAGGGCCTAACGAGCAGTACTTC

J gene: TRBJ2-1
clone size: -
V gene: TRBV6-5
D gene: -
CDR3 protein: CASSSYPSSSYNEQFF
CDR3 DNA: TGTGCCAGCAGTTCCTACCCTAGCAGCTCCTACAATGAGCAGTTCTTC

J gene: TRBJ2-2
clone size: -
V gene: TRBV6-6
D gene: -
CDR3 protein: CASSLVGGELFF
CDR3 DNA: TGTGCCAGCAGTTTGGTGGGCGGGGAGCTGTTTTTT

J gene: TRBJ2-2
clone size: -
V gene: TRBV28
D gene: -
CDR3 protein: CASSPGLGPAGELFF
CDR3 DNA: TGTGCCAGCAGTCCGGGACTGGGCCCGGCAGGGGAGCTGTTTTTT

J gene: TRBJ2-1
clone size: -
V gene: TRBV5-4
D gene: TRBD1
CDR3 protein: CASSLNRGNEQFF
CDR3 DNA: TGTGCCAGCAGCTTGAACAGGGGCAATGAGCAGTTCTTC

J gene: TRBJ2-3
clone size: -
V gene: TRBV10-3
D gene: TRBD2
CDR3 protein: CATLTSGGTDTQYF
CDR3 DNA: TGTGCCACCTTGACTAGCGGGGGCACAGATACGCAGTATTTT

J gene: TRBJ2-7
clone size: -
V gene: TRBV11-2
D gene: TRBD2
CDR3 protein: CASSPWTSGGYEQYF
CDR3 DNA: TGTGCCAGCAGCCCGTGGACTAGCGGGGGCTACGAGCAGTACTTC

J gene: TRBJ1-1
clone size: -
V gene: TRBV4-3
D gene: TRBD1
CDR3 protein: CASSQVSWGTGVTEAFF
CDR3 DNA: TGCGCCAGCAGCCAAGTCAGCTGGGGGACAGGGGTCACTGAAGCTTTCTTT

J gene: TRBJ2-3
clone size: -
V gene: TRBV29-1
D gene: -
CDR3 protein: CSVRGSTDTQYF
CDR3 DNA: TGCAGCGTTAGGGGGTCCACAGATACGCAGTATTTT

J gene: TRBJ2-7
clone size: -
V gene: TRBV2
D gene: -
CDR3 protein: CASSEAEGSYEQYF
CDR3 DNA: TGTGCCAGCAGTGAAGCGGAGGGATCCTACGAGCAGTACTTC

J gene: TRBJ2-1
clone size: -
V gene: TRBV7-2
D gene: TRBD2
CDR3 protein: CASSLTSGGSEQFF
CDR3 DNA: TGTGCCAGCAGCTTAACTAGCGGGGGCTCTGAGCAGTTCTTC

J gene: TRBJ1-4
clone size: -
V gene: TRBV7-9
D gene: -
CDR3 protein: CASSPGRISNENLFF
CDR3 DNA: TGTGCCAGCAGCCCCGGGAGGATTTCTAATGAAAATCTGTTTTTT

J gene: TRBJ2-7
clone size: once
V gene: TRBV6-5
D gene: TRBD1
CDR3 protein: CATSRTGLHEQYF
CDR3 DNA: TGTGCCACCAGCCGGACAGGGCTACACGAGCAGTACTTC

J gene: TRBJ1-2
clone size: -
V gene: TRBV6-1
D gene: -
CDR3 protein: CASSDGGGLGYTF
CDR3 DNA: TGTGCCAGCAGTGATGGGGGGGGGCTGGGCTACACCTTC

J gene: TRBJ2-5
clone size: -
V gene: TRBV2
D gene: -
CDR3 protein: CASRSWGEETQYF
CDR3 DNA: TGTGCCAGCAGGTCCTGGGGGGAAGAGACCCAGTACTTC

J gene: TRBJ1-1
clone size: -
V gene: TRBV6-5
D gene: -
CDR3 protein: CATTGRGEAFF
CDR3 DNA: TGTGCCACCACAGGGCGGGGTGAAGCTTTCTTT